A single sample gave rise to the 17 T cell receptor beta chains below, sequenced in a study of CD8+CD57+ T cells in acquired aplastic anemia. It was genomic DNA that served as the template for profiling TCR beta VDJ and CDR3. TCRdb ran MiXCR on the reads and lists one entry per CDR3 protein. The profile shows roughly 130,000 distinct CDR3 sequences, about 48% of them singletons. The sequencing input was sorted CD4+, CD8+, or CD8+CD57+ T cells (not recorded which) from PBMCs. Receptor source: a human donor in good health, serving as a control.

The V and J genes are TRBV10-3 and TRBJ2-3; D might be TRBD1 or TRBD2, each matching 5 bases. The CDR3 extends over 15 amino acids. V was cut by 8 bases and J by 4 bases, with 19 bases left in between. Germline V gives CDR1 ENHRY, CDR2 SYGVKD. CDR3 amino acids: CAIRSMWMGADTQYF. The CDR3 DNA reads as TGTGCCATCCGAAGTATGTGGATGGGGGCAGATACGCAGTATTTT.

The chain carries TRBV7-3 and TRBJ2-5, with 9 bases aligning to TRBD2. Germline CDR1 SGHTA, CDR2 FQGTGA. The CDR3 consists of 14 residues. The junction had 6 bases not matched to a gene; V was cut back by 5 bases and J by 5 bases. DNA for the CDR3: TGTGCCAGCAGCCCTAGCGGGGTAACGGAGACCCAGTACTTC. The encoded protein is CASSPSGVTETQYF.

V is TRBV5-4 and J is TRBJ1-2; no clear D. The CDR3 loop spans 15 amino acids. Germline-derived CDR1 and CDR2 are SGHNT and YYREEE (reference sequence). With 3 bases removed from V and 6 bases from J, the gap between germline ends came to 18 bases. CDR3 in amino acids: CASSSEGGRRNGYTF. CDR3 nucleotide sequence: TGTGCCAGCAGCTCCGAAGGAGGGAGAAGGAATGGCTACACCTTC.

The chain links TRBV11-1 to TRBJ1-1; D may be TRBD1 (6 bases). The length of the CDR3 is 18 residues. Deletions cut 4 bases from V and 6 bases from J, with 27 bases between. Germline V gene sequence: CDR1 SGHAT, CDR2 FQDESV (reference sequence). The CDR3 region is CASSSLMGWGRIGAEAFF. The CDR3, as DNA: TGTGCCAGCAGCTCCCTCATGGGATGGGGGCGCATTGGGGCTGAAGCTTTCTTT.

CDR3 bases: TGTGCCATCACCGAGGGACAGGGGCACCAAGCTTTCTTT. Encoded protein: CAITEGQGHQAFF. V usage is TRBV10-3 and J usage is TRBJ1-1; 10 nucleotides agree with TRBD1. The CDR3 is made up of 13 amino acids. Germline assignment: CDR1 ENHRY and CDR2 SYGVKD. The V and J ends lost 7 bases and 9 bases, in that order; junction bases with no gene match: 8.

Comments on this clonotype: This may come from a read error, since a much larger clone is one base off. The rearrangement joins TRBV12-3 or TRBV12-4 to TRBJ1-2; TRBD1 matches at 11 bases. The CDR3 contains 16 residues. The CDR3 DNA reads as TGTGCCAGCCGTTTAACCCTCACTGGGACAGGGGGTGGCTACACCTTC. Translation: CASRLTLTGTGGGYTF.

Comment on this clonotype: This clone may be a read error of a much larger clone one base away. V and J are TRBV6-1 and TRBJ2-7; D may correspond to TRBD1 or TRBD2 (5 bases each). CDR3 length: 13 amino acids. Looked up from germline, CDR1 is MNHNS and CDR2 is SASEGT. V lost 8 bases and J 3 bases, leaving 14 bases between the germline ends. As DNA, the CDR3 is TGTGCCAGCTCCCGAGGGGAGTGCTACGAGCAGTACTTC. It specifies CASSRGECYEQYF.

This clonotype was counted between two and nine times. This sequence joins TRBV20-1 and TRBJ2-2; D is perhaps TRBD2 (7 bases). There are 16 residues in the CDR3. V gave up 3 bases and J gave up 1 base, with 15 bases separating them. CDR1 is DFQATT and CDR2 is SNEGSKA in the germline V gene (reference sequence). The CDR3 DNA sequence: TGCAGTGCTAGGTTACGGGGGGCGCGGAACACCGGGGAGCTGTTTTTT. This gives the protein CSARLRGARNTGELFF.

This clonotype was recorded many times. This sequence joins TRBV7-3 and TRBJ2-3, with 7 positions matching TRBD1. Germline V lookup: CDR1 SGHTA, CDR2 FQGTGA. This CDR3 comprises 12 residues. Trimming at V came to 5 bases and at J to 9 bases, leaving 5 bases not matched to a gene. The CDR3 coding sequence is TGTGCCAGCAGCATAGACAGGGAGACGCAGTATTTT. Translating it yields CASSIDRETQYF.

Ten or more counts support this clonotype. The genes are TRBV6-1 and TRBJ2-7, with D unclear. The germline gives CDR1 MNHNS, CDR2 SASEGT. The CDR3 loop spans 12 amino acids. V lost 9 bases and J lost 5, with 14 bases in between. Here the CDR3 DNA reads TGTGCCAGTTTCAATCCCCTGAACGAGCAGTACTTC. Protein: CASFNPLNEQYF.

The chain recombines TRBV2 with TRBJ1-2; D is undetermined. V was cut by 4 bases and J by 8 bases, with 11 bases left in between. CDR3 length: 12 residues. Germline lookup yields CDR1 SNHLY and CDR2 FYNNEI. DNA for the CDR3: TGTGCCAGCAGTGCCATGCAGTGGGGCTACACCTTC. This gives the protein CASSAMQWGYTF.

In its sample, this clonotype was seen a few times. The chain joins TRBV5-6 to TRBJ2-1; 12 nucleotides agree with TRBD2. Germline assignment: CDR1 SGHDT and CDR2 YYEEEE. Losses at the gene ends were 8 bases for V and 6 bases for J; bases not matched to a gene: 12. The CDR3 length is 16 residues. The DNA for the CDR3 is TGTGCCAGTCATCTTATTCTAGCGGGGGGGGGCAATGAGCAGTTCTTC. Amino acids: CASHLILAGGGNEQFF.

The J gene is TRBJ2-5, the V gene TRBV12-3 or TRBV12-4, with D tentatively TRBD1 or TRBD2 (6 bases each). The CDR3 extends over 11 amino acids. The V end was cut by 3 bases, the J end by 12 bases, with 11 bases between. The CDR3 nucleotides are TGTGCCAGCAGTTTGGAGGGGGTCAAGTACTTC. Translation gives CASSLEGVKYF.

CDR3 sequence: CSTLSNSPLHF. In nucleotides, the CDR3 is TGCAGCACCCTCAGTAATTCACCCCTCCACTTT. The chain is built from TRBV29-1 and TRBJ1-6; D is unclear. The germline CDR1 and CDR2 sequences are SQVTM and ANQGSEA. Trimming stripped 8 bases from V and 6 bases from J, with 8 bases between. The CDR3 loop spans 11 amino acids.

In the case of this clonotype: Given a much more abundant clone one base away, this may be a read error. This sequence joins TRBV7-2 and TRBJ1-2, with TRBD1 matching over 7 bases. This CDR3 has 14 amino acids. Germline-derived CDR1 and CDR2 are SGHTA and FQGNSA. The CDR3 region is CASSSPDRVAGYAF. DNA for the CDR3: TGTGCCAGCAGCTCCCCTGACAGGGTGGCGGGCTACGCCTTC.

There are many counts of this clonotype. This chain's CDR3 is CASSQDRGALEQFF. For the CDR3, the DNA is TGCGCCAGCAGCCAAGATAGGGGGGCTCTGGAGCAGTTCTTC. The rearrangement links TRBV4-3 to TRBJ2-1; D assignment may be TRBD1 or TRBD2 (6 bases each). Germline lookup yields CDR1 LGHNA and CDR2 YSLEER. Trimming left V 0 bases short and J 10 bases short, with 13 bases between. The length of the CDR3 is 14 residues.

This chain uses TRBV11-2 with TRBJ1-6; 11 positions match TRBD1. Germline V CDR1 and CDR2: SGHAT, FQNNGV. Germline trimming cut 0 bases from V and 9 bases from J; bases unmatched to any gene: 1. The CDR3 has 15 residues. Here the CDR3 DNA reads TGTGCCAGCAGCTTAGAAGGGACAGGGGGTTCACCCCTCCACTTT. Translated: CASSLEGTGGSPLHF.